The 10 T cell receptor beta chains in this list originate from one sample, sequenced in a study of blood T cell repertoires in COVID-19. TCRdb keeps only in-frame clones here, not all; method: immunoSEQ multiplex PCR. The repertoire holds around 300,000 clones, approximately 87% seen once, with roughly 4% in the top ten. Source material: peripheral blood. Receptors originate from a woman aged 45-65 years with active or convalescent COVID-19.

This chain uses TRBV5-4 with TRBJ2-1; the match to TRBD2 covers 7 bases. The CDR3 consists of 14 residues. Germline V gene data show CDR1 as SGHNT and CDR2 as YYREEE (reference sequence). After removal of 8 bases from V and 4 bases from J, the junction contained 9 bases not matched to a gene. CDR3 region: CASTRGDGYNEQFF. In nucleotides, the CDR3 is TGTGCCAGTACCCGGGGGGATGGGTACAATGAGCAGTTCTTC.

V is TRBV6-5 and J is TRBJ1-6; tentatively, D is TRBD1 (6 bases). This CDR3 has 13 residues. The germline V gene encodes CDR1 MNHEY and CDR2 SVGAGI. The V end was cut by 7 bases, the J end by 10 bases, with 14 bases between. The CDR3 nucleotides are TGTGCCAGCACCAGGGGACAAGCGTCACCCCTCCACTTT. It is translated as CASTRGQASPLHF.

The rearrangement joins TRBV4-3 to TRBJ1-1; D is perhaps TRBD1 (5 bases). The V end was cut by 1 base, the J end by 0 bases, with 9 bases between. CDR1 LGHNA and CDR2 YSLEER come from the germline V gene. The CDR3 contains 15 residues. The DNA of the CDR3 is TGCGCCAGCAGCCAAGTGGGGCGGATGAACACTGAAGCTTTCTTT. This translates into CASSQVGRMNTEAFF.

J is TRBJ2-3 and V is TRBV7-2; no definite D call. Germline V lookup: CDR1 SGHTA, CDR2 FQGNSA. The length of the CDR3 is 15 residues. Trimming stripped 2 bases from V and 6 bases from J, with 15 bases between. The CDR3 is CASSLFQVKVDTQYF. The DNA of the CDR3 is TGTGCCAGCAGCTTATTCCAGGTCAAAGTCGATACGCAGTATTTT.

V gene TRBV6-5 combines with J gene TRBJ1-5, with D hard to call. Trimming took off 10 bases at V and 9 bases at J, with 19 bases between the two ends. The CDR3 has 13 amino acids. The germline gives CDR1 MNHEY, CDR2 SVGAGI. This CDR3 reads CATAIALDLPQHF. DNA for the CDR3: TGTGCCACCGCGATCGCTTTAGATTTGCCCCAGCATTTT.

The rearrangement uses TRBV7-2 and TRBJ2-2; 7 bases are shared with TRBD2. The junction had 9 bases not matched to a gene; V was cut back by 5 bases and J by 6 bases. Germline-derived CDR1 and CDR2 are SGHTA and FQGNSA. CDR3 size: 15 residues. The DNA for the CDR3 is TGTGCCAGCAGCCTACCGGGACTACAAGCCGGGGAGCTGTTTTTT. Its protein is CASSLPGLQAGELFF.

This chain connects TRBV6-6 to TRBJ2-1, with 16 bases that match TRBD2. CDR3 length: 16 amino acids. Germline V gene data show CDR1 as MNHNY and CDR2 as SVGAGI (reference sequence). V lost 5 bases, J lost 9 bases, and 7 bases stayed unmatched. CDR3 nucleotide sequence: TGTGCCAGCAGTCCGGGACTAGCGGGGGGGCCGCGTGAGCAGTTCTTC. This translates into CASSPGLAGGPREQFF.

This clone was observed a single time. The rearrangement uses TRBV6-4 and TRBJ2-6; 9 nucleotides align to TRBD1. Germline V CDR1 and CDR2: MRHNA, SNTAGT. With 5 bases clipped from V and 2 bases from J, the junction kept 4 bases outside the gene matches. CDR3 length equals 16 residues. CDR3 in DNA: TGTGCCAGCAGTTGGGACAGGGTCACTGGGGCCAACGTCCTGACTTTC. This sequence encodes CASSWDRVTGANVLTF.

DNA of the CDR3: TGTGCCAGCAGTTGGGAGCGAGAGACCCAGTACTTC. Residues: CASSWERETQYF. The chain joins TRBV2 to TRBJ2-5; possible D gene TRBD2, 5 bases. With 5 bases removed from V and 4 bases from J, the gap between germline ends came to 8 bases. The germline CDR1 and CDR2 sequences are SNHLY and FYNNEI. This CDR3 spans 12 amino acids.

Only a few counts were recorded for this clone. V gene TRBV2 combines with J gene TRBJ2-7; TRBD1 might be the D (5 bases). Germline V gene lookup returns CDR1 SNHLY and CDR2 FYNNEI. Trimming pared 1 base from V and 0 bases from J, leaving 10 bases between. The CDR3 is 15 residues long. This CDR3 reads CASSEGGGISYEQYF. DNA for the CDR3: TGTGCCAGCAGTGAAGGGGGCGGAATCTCCTACGAGCAGTACTTC.